The rows below give T cell receptor beta chains drawn from one sample of a study of T cell responses to AZD1222 COVID-19 vaccine. Profiling relied on immunoSEQ multiplex PCR, and the TCRdb table lists in-frame clones only, not all of them. The sample includes 120,000 or so clones, more than 80% of them seen just once. The sample consisted of peripheral blood, taken on day 0 of AZD1222 vaccination. The receptors come from an adult in good health. The CDR3 runs from the conserved cysteine through the conserved F or W. The order of the fields is V gene, clone size, J gene, D gene, CDR3 protein, CDR3 DNA. A D gene is named only where the DNA matches it firmly. Part of the rows lack a size; the others show once, few, many or a class for expanded clones.

>TRBV7-6|-|TRBJ2-4|-
CASSLARGSGLAKNIQYF
TGTGCCAGCAGCTTAGCCAGGGGAAGTGGATTAGCCAAAAACATTCAGTACTTC
>TRBV2|-|TRBJ1-2|-
CASSEAGYTF
TGTGCCAGCAGTGAGGCTGGCTACACCTTC
>TRBV7-8|-|TRBJ2-7|-
CASSLAGGLSYEQYF
TGTGCCAGCAGCTTAGCTGGGGGGCTATCCTACGAGCAGTACTTC
>TRBV6-1|-|TRBJ1-4|-
CASSEAFGGGEKLFF
TGTGCCAGCAGTGAAGCGTTCGGAGGGGGGGAAAAACTGTTTTTT
>TRBV6-5|-|TRBJ2-7|-
CASSYSGAGEQYF
TGTGCCAGCAGTTACTCGGGGGCAGGAGAGCAGTACTTC
>TRBV5-5|-|TRBJ2-7|-
CASSLALSYEQYF
TGTGCCAGCAGCTTGGCCCTCTCCTACGAGCAGTACTTC
>TRBV30|-|TRBJ2-1|-
CAWTMRGPQSYNEQFF
TGTGCCTGGACCATGAGAGGGCCGCAATCCTACAATGAGCAGTTCTTC
>TRBV6-2/TRBV6-3|-|TRBJ1-1|-
CASSSSGITEAFF
TGTGCCAGCAGTTCGAGCGGTATCACTGAAGCTTTCTTT
>TRBV2|-|TRBJ2-1|TRBD2
CASSAAGDIHNEQFF
TGTGCCAGCAGTGCAGCGGGGGATATCCACAATGAGCAGTTCTTC
>TRBV27|-|TRBJ2-1|-
CASSLYPPRDRLYEQFF
TGTGCCAGCAGTTTATACCCCCCGCGGGACCGCCTTTATGAGCAGTTCTTC
>TRBV5-1|-|TRBJ2-3|-
CASSGPGTKRTDTQYF
TGCGCCAGCAGCGGACCGGGGACAAAACGCACAGATACGCAGTATTTT
>TRBV18|-|TRBJ2-5|-
CASSPDPGGETQYF
TGTGCCAGCTCACCCGACCCCGGAGGGGAGACCCAGTACTTC
>TRBV9|-|TRBJ2-7|-
CASSAGVGQGDYEQYF
TGTGCCAGCAGCGCGGGGGTCGGGCAGGGAGACTACGAGCAGTACTTC
>TRBV18|-|TRBJ1-2|TRBD1
CASSPDRDGYTF
TGTGCCAGCTCACCAGACAGGGACGGCTACACCTTC
>TRBV6-5|-|TRBJ1-2|TRBD1
CASSPTGVRGYTF
TGTGCCAGCAGCCCAACAGGGGTTAGGGGCTACACCTTC
>TRBV20-1|-|TRBJ1-2|TRBD1
CSAWTGYGYTF
TGCAGTGCTTGGACAGGCTATGGCTACACCTTC
>TRBV7-2|-|TRBJ2-5|-
CASRSSAQETQYF
TGTGCCAGCAGGAGCTCCGCACAAGAGACCCAGTACTTC
>TRBV10-2|-|TRBJ2-3|TRBD2
CASGRGGTDTQYF
TGCGCCAGCGGGAGGGGTGGCACAGATACGCAGTATTTT
>TRBV9|-|TRBJ1-2|-
CASREGSWGYTF
TGTGCCAGCAGGGAGGGATCATGGGGCTACACCTTC
>TRBV5-1|once|TRBJ1-2|-
CASSPPGGTYGYTF
TGCGCCAGCAGCCCCCCTGGGGGGACCTATGGCTACACCTTC
>TRBV11-1|once|TRBJ2-1|-
CASSLGGATYNEQFF
TGTGCCAGCAGCTTAGGGGGGGCCACCTACAATGAGCAGTTCTTC
>TRBV19|-|TRBJ2-1|-
CASSMPYGLYNEQFF
TGTGCCAGTAGTATGCCCTACGGGCTTTACAATGAGCAGTTCTTC
>TRBV5-1|-|TRBJ1-5|-
CASSLDGRVNQPQHF
TGCGCCAGCAGCTTGGACGGCAGGGTAAATCAGCCCCAGCATTTT
>TRBV5-4|-|TRBJ2-3|TRBD1
CASSPRQGSDTQYF
TGTGCCAGCAGCCCCAGACAGGGCTCAGATACGCAGTATTTT